This T cell receptor beta chain comes out of a study of cytomegalovirus exposure and HLA in healthy donors. The study, taken as a whole, reports: Many donors shared some public TCRs, even though most TCR sequences were rare.

Germline CDR1 reads SNHLY; CDR2 reads FYNNEI. This CDR3 comprises 15 residues. V lost 3 bases to trimming and J lost 2 bases, with 11 bases between them. Regarding this clone: Its target is not known.

Data came from immunoSEQ multiplex PCR; TCRdb stores just in-frame clones and leaves some out. The table records tens of thousands of clones, 95% of them present only once. The rearrangement uses TRBV2 and TRBJ1-3; perhaps TRBD1 as D (5 bases). The sequenced sample was PBMCs. The receptor was isolated from a woman in her late teens or twenties in good health and CMV-seropositive. In nucleotides, the CDR3 is TGTGCCAGCAGTGATAGGGGCGCGGCTGGAAACACCATATATTTT. The encoded protein is CASSDRGAAGNTIYF.